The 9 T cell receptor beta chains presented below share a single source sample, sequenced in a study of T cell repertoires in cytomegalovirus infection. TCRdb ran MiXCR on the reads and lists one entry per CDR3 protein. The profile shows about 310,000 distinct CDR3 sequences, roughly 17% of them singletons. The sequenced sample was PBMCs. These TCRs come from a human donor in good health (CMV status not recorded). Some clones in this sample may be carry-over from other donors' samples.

CDR3 sequence (DNA): TGCAGCGTTGCGACACAGCACGGGGAGACCCAGTACTTC. It translates to CSVATQHGETQYF. The rearrangement links TRBV29-1 to TRBJ2-5; D call uncertain. Germline CDR1 reads SQVTM; CDR2 reads ANQGSEA. The length of the CDR3 is 13 residues. Trimming shortened V by 4 bases and J by 5 bases, and 14 bases separated the two germline ends.

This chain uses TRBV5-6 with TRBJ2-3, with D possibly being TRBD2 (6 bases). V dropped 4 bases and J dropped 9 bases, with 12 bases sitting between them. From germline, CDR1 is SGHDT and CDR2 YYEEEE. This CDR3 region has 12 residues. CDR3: CASSLPEGTQYF. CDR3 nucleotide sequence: TGTGCCAGCAGCCTCCCGGAGGGGACGCAGTATTTT. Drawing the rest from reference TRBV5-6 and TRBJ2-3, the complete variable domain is DAGVTQSPTHLIKTRGQQVTLRCSPKSGHDTVSWYQQALGQGPQFIFQYYEEEERQRGNFPDRFSGHQFPNYSSELNVNALLLGDSALYLCASSLPEGTQYFGPGTRLTVL.

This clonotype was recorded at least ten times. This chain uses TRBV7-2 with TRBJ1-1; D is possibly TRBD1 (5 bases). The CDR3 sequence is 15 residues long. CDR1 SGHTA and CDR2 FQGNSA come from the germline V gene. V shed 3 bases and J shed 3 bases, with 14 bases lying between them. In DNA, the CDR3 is TGTGCCAGCAGCTTGGGGGATACAGGATACACTGAAGCTTTCTTT. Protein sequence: CASSLGDTGYTEAFF.

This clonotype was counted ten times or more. In DNA, the CDR3 is TGTGCCAGCAGCCAAGCGGGGGGACAGTACGAGCAGTACTTC. It encodes CASSQAGGQYEQYF. This chain joins TRBV4-2 and TRBJ2-7; possibly TRBD1 or TRBD2 for D (7 bases each). Germline V gene data show CDR1 as LGHNA and CDR2 as YNFKEQ. The CDR3 totals 14 residues. Trimming left V 1 base short and J 4 bases short, with 11 bases between.

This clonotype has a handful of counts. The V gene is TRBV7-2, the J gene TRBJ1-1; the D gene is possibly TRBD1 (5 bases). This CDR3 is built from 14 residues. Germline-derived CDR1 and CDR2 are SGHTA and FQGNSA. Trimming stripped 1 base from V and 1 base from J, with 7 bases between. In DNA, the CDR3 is TGTGCCAGCAGCTTAGAGGGGTGGAACACTGAAGCTTTCTTT. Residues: CASSLEGWNTEAFF.

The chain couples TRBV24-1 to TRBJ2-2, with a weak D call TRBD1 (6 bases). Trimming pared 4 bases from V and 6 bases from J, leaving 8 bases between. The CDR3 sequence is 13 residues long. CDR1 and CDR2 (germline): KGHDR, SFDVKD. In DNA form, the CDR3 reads TGTGCCACCAGTGACAGGGGTCCCGGGGAGCTGTTTTTT. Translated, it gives CATSDRGPGELFF.

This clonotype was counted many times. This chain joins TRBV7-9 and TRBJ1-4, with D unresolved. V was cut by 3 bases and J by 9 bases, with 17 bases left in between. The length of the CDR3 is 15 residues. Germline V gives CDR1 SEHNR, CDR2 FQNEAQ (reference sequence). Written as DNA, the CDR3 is TGTGCCAGCAGCTTTTCCTCGGACGCGGGCCAAAAACTGTTTTTT. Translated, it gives CASSFSSDAGQKLFF.

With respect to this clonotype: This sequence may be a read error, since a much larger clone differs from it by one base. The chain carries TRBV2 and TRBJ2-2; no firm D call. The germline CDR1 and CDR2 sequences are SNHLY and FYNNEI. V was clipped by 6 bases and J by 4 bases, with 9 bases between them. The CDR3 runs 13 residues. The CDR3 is CASRSAGTGELFF. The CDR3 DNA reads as TGTGCCAGCAGATCTGCTGGCACCGGGGAGCTGTTTTTT.

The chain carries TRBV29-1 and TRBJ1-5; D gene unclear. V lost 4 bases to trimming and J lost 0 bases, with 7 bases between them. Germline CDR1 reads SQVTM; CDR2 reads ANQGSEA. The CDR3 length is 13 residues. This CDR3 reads CSVVSDSNQPQHF. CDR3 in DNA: TGCAGCGTTGTCAGTGATAGCAATCAGCCCCAGCATTTT. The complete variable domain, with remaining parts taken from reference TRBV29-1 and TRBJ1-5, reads SAVISQKPSRDICQRGTSLTIQCQVDSQVTMMFWYRQQPGQSLTLIATANQGSEATYESGFVIDKFPISRPNLTFSTLTVSNMSPEDSSIYLCSVVSDSNQPQHFGDGTRLSIL.